The 20 T cell receptor beta chains given below trace back to one sample, sequenced in a study of T cell changes during pregnancy in multiple sclerosis. This table comes from immunoSEQ multiplex PCR, and its TCRdb copy is limited to in-frame clones, with some not included. The sample contains about 110,000 clones, roughly 92% of which appear only once. The sample was peripheral blood, taken after pregnancy. The receptors come from a female donor with multiple sclerosis, enrolled in a pregnancy study.

The CDR3 region has the DNA TGTGCCAGCAGCTTAAGGGGGGACAGGAACAATGAGCAGTTCTTC. This translates into CASSLRGDRNNEQFF. The chain uses TRBV7-3 and TRBJ2-1; the match to TRBD1 covers 8 bases. Germline V gives CDR1 SGHTA, CDR2 FQGTGA. The CDR3 covers 15 residues. V gave up 1 base and J gave up 5 bases; unmatched junction bases: 4.

This clone was observed a single time. The gene calls are TRBV27 and TRBJ1-5; the D is unclear. V lost 2 bases, J lost 5 bases, and 7 bases lay in between. This CDR3 comprises 13 residues. In germline, CDR1 is MNHEY, CDR2 SMNVEV (reference sequence). The CDR3: CASSLGRDQPQHF. The DNA for the CDR3 is TGTGCCAGCAGTTTAGGTCGGGATCAGCCCCAGCATTTT.

V usage is TRBV6-6 and J usage is TRBJ2-5; the match to TRBD1 covers 8 bases. Germline CDR1 reads MNHNY; CDR2 reads SVGAGI (reference sequence). V dropped 6 bases and J dropped 5; count of bases not matched to a gene: 8. The CDR3 consists of 14 residues. CDR3 sequence: CASRGRQGPETQYF. In DNA form, the CDR3 reads TGTGCCAGCAGGGGGAGACAGGGGCCGGAGACCCAGTACTTC.

The J gene is TRBJ1-1, the V gene TRBV7-3; possible D gene TRBD1, 6 bases. V shed 2 bases and J shed 3 bases, with 13 bases lying between them. The CDR3 contains 15 residues. Germline V lookup: CDR1 SGHTA, CDR2 FQGTGA. The DNA for the CDR3 is TGTGCCAGCAGCTTAGAGGCAGGGGTGGACACTGAAGCTTTCTTT. Translation gives CASSLEAGVDTEAFF.

The chain uses TRBV6-1 and TRBJ2-4; 7 nucleotides match TRBD2. Per germline, CDR1 MNHNS and CDR2 SASEGT. The CDR3 totals 14 residues. V was pared by 6 bases and J by 10 bases, with 12 bases of the junction left unmatched. The chain's CDR3 is CASRGEGRVGIQYF. CDR3 in DNA: TGTGCCAGCAGGGGGGAGGGGAGGGTAGGGATTCAGTACTTC.

The genes are TRBV27 and TRBJ1-1; 9 bases are shared with TRBD1. The CDR3 contains 18 residues. J gave up 0 bases and V 5 bases, and 13 bases lay outside the gene matches. Germline V lookup: CDR1 MNHEY, CDR2 SMNVEV (reference sequence). CDR3 coding DNA: TGTGCCAGCAGTCTCTATCAACCGACAGGGGGGATGAACACTGAAGCTTTCTTT. It specifies CASSLYQPTGGMNTEAFF.

V and J are TRBV15 and TRBJ2-1; the D gene is possibly TRBD2 (6 bases). This CDR3 has 12 residues. The germline V and J ends were trimmed by 5 bases and 9 bases, with 11 bases remaining between them. Germline V gives CDR1 LNHNV, CDR2 YYDKDF (reference sequence). The CDR3 is CATSSVGLEQFF. The CDR3 DNA reads as TGTGCCACCAGCTCTGTGGGACTTGAGCAGTTCTTC.

V and J are TRBV30 and TRBJ1-1; 7 bases align to TRBD1. Germline CDR1 and CDR2: GTSNPN and SVGIG (reference sequence). This CDR3 is 13 amino acids long. Germline trimming cut 2 bases from V and 11 bases from J; bases unmatched to any gene: 11. CDR3: CAWSRKRDSEAFF. The CDR3 DNA reads as TGTGCCTGGAGTAGAAAAAGGGACAGTGAGGCTTTCTTT.

The V call is TRBV5-6, the J call TRBJ2-5, with 9 bases aligning to TRBD1. J lost 5 bases, V lost 0 bases, and 2 bases had no gene match. Germline CDR1 and CDR2: SGHDT and YYEEEE. This CDR3 spans 14 amino acids. DNA for the CDR3: TGTGCCAGCAGCTTGGGGGGACAGGGTGAGACCCAGTACTTC. This translates into CASSLGGQGETQYF.

This chain joins TRBV7-2 and TRBJ1-4; no clear D. Germline V gene data show CDR1 as SGHTA and CDR2 as FQGNSA. Trimming took off 3 bases at V and 4 bases at J, with 6 bases between the two ends. The CDR3 contains 13 residues. CDR3 nucleotides: TGTGCCAGCAGCTTCCGGGGTAATGAAAAACTGTTTTTT. It is translated as CASSFRGNEKLFF.

The chain couples TRBV6-1 to TRBJ1-2, with 7 bases that match TRBD1. This CDR3 region has 13 residues. Germline CDR1 reads MNHNS; CDR2 reads SASEGT. J was trimmed by 3 bases and V by 7 bases; bases with no gene match: 5. The CDR3 DNA reads as TGTGCCAGCAACAGGGGACTTGACTATGGCTACACCTTC. This codes for CASNRGLDYGYTF.

The chain combines TRBV5-4 with TRBJ1-3; 7 positions match TRBD1. The J segment lost 0 bases and the V segment lost 5 bases, leaving 5 bases of the junction unmatched. The CDR3 is 15 amino acids. Germline lookup yields CDR1 SGHNT and CDR2 YYREEE (reference sequence). The CDR3 protein is CASSSTGASGNTIYF. In DNA, the CDR3 is TGTGCCAGCAGTTCAACAGGGGCCTCTGGAAACACCATATATTTT.

V gene TRBV6-5 combines with J gene TRBJ1-1; D is uncertain. Looked up from germline, CDR1 is MNHEY and CDR2 is SVGAGI. CDR3 size: 15 residues. Trimming removed 2 bases from V and 8 bases from J, with 18 bases in between. In DNA form, the CDR3 reads TGTGCCAGCAGTTACGGAGGGCATTCGTCCGGGGAAGCTTTCTTT. Its protein is CASSYGGHSSGEAFF.

This sequence joins TRBV4-1 and TRBJ1-1; 9 nucleotides agree with TRBD1. With 5 bases clipped from V and 6 bases from J, the junction kept 4 bases outside the gene matches. CDR3 size: 13 residues. CDR1 and CDR2 (germline): MGHRA, YSYEKL. CDR3 DNA sequence: TGCGCCAGCAGCGCGACAGGGGGATCTGAAGCTTTCTTT. Protein product: CASSATGGSEAFF.

The chain joins TRBV6-5 to TRBJ1-6; 7 bases are shared with TRBD1. Trimming at V came to 7 bases and at J to 3 bases, leaving 0 bases not matched to a gene. The germline CDR1 and CDR2 sequences are MNHEY and SVGAGI. The CDR3 has 13 amino acids. CDR3: CASTGGYNSPLHF. Written as DNA, the CDR3 is TGTGCCAGCACAGGGGGCTATAATTCACCCCTCCACTTT.

This rearrangement joins TRBV5-1 to TRBJ2-1, with D uncertain. The CDR3 is 14 amino acids. Germline CDR1 SGHRS, CDR2 YFSETQ. The germline V and J ends were trimmed by 3 bases and 0 bases, with 7 bases remaining between them. Here the CDR3 reads CASSSGASYNEQFF. The CDR3 DNA reads TGCGCCAGCAGCTCCGGAGCCTCCTACAATGAGCAGTTCTTC.

The CDR3 sequence is CASSLDPGTDTQYF. The CDR3 DNA reads as TGCGCCAGCAGCTTGGATCCCGGGACAGATACGCAGTATTTT. The chain combines TRBV5-1 with TRBJ2-3, with D unresolved. CDR3 size: 14 residues. The V gene lost 0 bases and the J gene lost 3 bases, with 8 bases spanning the gap. CDR1 SGHRS and CDR2 YFSETQ come from the germline V gene.

This rearrangement joins TRBV6-5 to TRBJ1-1, with D maybe TRBD1 (5 bases). With 2 bases removed from V and 2 bases from J, the gap between germline ends came to 15 bases. Germline V CDR1 and CDR2: MNHEY, SVGAGI. The CDR3 is 16 amino acids. DNA for the CDR3: TGTGCCAGCAGTTACAGGGGAGGGGAGGCTAACACTGAAGCTTTCTTT. Protein sequence: CASSYRGGEANTEAFF.

The chain uses TRBV6-4 and TRBJ1-6; maybe TRBD1 (6 bases). Trimming took 7 bases from V and 5 from J, leaving 15 bases between them. The germline gives CDR1 MRHNA, CDR2 SNTAGT. The CDR3 is 15 amino acids. DNA for the CDR3: TGTGCCAGCAAGTCGGAAGGGGGACATAATTCACCCCTCCACTTT. This codes for CASKSEGGHNSPLHF.

This chain uses TRBV9 with TRBJ2-3, with TRBD2 identical over 7 bases. This CDR3 spans 16 amino acids. J gave up 1 base and V 0 bases, and 5 bases lay outside the gene matches. Germline values: CDR1 SGDLS, CDR2 YYNGEE. CDR3 DNA sequence: TGTGCCAGCAGCGTAGACAGCGGGGCCCGCACAGATACGCAGTATTTT. Amino acid sequence: CASSVDSGARTDTQYF.